This TCR beta chain was captured in a study of cytomegalovirus exposure and HLA in healthy donors. This CDR3 has 14 amino acids. Per germline, CDR1 SEHNR and CDR2 FQNEAQ (reference sequence). Trimming pared 5 bases from V and 10 bases from J, leaving 15 bases between. 13 Jbeta primers and 60 Vbeta primers were used for the PCR. Some clones are missing from TCRdb's copy, which holds only in-frame ones; the method was immunoSEQ multiplex PCR. The sample holds more than 150,000 clones, 75% to 80% seen once. Whole-study findings and limits: Fewer N-insertions (relative to the approximately 700-donor mean) were reportedly seen in an Asian-associated ancestry cluster in a later analysis.

In the case of this clone: Its cognate antigen is unknown.

The sample consisted of PBMCs. The sequence was collected from a man aged 45-65 years in good health and CMV-seropositive. This chain joins TRBV7-9 and TRBJ1-6, with a weak D call TRBD1 (5 bases). CDR3 loop: CASSPGRVRSPLHF. CDR3 nucleotides: TGTGCCAGCAGCCCAGGGAGGGTAAGGTCACCCCTCCACTTT.